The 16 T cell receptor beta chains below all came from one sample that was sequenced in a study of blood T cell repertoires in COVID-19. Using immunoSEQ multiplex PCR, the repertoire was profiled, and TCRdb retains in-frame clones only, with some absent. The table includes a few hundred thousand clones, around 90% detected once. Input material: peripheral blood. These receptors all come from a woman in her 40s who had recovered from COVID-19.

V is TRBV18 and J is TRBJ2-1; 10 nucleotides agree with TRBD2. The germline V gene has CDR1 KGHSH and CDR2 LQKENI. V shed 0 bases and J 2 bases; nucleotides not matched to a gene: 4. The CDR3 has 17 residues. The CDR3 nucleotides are TGTGCCAGCTCACCACCGACTAGCGGGTTCACCTACAATGAGCAGTTCTTC. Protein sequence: CASSPPTSGFTYNEQFF.

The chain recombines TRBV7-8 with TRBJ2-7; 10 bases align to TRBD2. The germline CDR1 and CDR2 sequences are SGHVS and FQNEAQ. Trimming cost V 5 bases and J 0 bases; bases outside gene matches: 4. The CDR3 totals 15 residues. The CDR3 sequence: CASSETSGFSYEQYF. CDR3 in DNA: TGTGCCAGCAGCGAGACTAGCGGGTTCTCCTACGAGCAGTACTTC.

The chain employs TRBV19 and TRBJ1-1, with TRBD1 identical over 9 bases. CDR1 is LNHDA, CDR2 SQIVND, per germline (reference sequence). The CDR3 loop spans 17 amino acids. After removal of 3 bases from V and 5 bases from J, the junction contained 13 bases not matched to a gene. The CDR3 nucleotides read TGTGCCAGTAGTATTGGGGGGTACAGGGGGCTGCGAACTGAAGCTTTCTTT. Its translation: CASSIGGYRGLRTEAFF.

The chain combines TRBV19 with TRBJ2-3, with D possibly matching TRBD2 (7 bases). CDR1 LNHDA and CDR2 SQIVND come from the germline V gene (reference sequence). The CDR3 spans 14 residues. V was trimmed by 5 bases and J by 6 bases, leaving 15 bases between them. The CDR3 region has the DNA TGTGCCAGTAGTCTCCCTGGGGGGGGCGATACGCAGTATTTT. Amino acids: CASSLPGGGDTQYF.

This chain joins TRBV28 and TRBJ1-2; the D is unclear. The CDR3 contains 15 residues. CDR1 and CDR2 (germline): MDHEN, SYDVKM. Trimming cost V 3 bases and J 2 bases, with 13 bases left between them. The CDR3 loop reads CASSLISAGNYGYTF. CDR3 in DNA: TGTGCCAGCAGTTTGATCTCCGCGGGGAACTATGGCTACACCTTC.

CDR3 nucleotides: TGTGCCAGCAGCCCCCAGGGACAGATCACAGATACGCAGTATTTT. It encodes CASSPQGQITDTQYF. This sequence joins TRBV11-1 and TRBJ2-3; 7 bases agree with TRBD1. V lost 5 bases and J lost 2; bases outside the gene matches: 7. From germline, CDR1 is SGHAT and CDR2 FQDESV (reference sequence). The CDR3 extends over 15 amino acids.

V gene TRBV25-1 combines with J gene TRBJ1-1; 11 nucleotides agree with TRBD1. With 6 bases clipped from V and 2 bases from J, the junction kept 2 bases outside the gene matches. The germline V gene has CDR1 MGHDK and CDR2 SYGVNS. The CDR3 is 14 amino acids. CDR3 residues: CASRGQGANTEAFF. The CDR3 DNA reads TGTGCCAGCAGAGGACAGGGGGCTAACACTGAAGCTTTCTTT.

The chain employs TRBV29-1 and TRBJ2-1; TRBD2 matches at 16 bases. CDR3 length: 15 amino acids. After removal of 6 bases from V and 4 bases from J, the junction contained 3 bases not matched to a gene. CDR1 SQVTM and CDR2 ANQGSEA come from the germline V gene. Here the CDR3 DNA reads TGCAGCGTCGCGGGACTAGCGGGGGGGTACAATGAGCAGTTCTTC. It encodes CSVAGLAGGYNEQFF.

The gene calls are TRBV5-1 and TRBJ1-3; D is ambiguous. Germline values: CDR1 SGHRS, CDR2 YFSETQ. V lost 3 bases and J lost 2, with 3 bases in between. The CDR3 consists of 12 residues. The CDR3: CASSSTGNTIYF. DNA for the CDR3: TGCGCCAGCAGCTCTACTGGAAACACCATATATTTT.

This CDR3 is CASTPSGGYNEQFF. For the CDR3, the DNA is TGCGCCAGCACCCCCTCGGGGGGCTACAATGAGCAGTTCTTC. The chain carries TRBV5-1 and TRBJ2-1; 7 bases fit TRBD2. This CDR3 has 14 residues. V shed 6 bases and J 3 bases; nucleotides not matched to a gene: 6. Germline values: CDR1 SGHRS, CDR2 YFSETQ.

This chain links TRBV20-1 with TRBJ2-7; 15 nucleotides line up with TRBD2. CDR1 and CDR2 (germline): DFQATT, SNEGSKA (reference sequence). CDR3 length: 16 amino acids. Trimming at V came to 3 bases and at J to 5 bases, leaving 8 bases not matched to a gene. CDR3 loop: CSASDKGLAGGDEQYF. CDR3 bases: TGCAGTGCTAGTGATAAGGGACTAGCGGGAGGCGACGAGCAGTACTTC.

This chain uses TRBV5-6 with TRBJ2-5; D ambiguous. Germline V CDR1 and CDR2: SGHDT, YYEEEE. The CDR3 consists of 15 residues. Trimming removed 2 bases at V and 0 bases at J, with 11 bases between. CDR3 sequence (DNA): TGTGCCAGCAGCTTTAAAGTCGCGGACCAAGAGACCCAGTACTTC. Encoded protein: CASSFKVADQETQYF.

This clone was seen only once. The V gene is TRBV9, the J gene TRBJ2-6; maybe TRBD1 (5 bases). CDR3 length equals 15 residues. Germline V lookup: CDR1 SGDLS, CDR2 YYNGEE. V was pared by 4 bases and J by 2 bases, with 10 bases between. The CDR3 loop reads CASSFQGAGANVLTF. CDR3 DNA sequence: TGTGCCAGCAGCTTCCAGGGTGCTGGGGCCAACGTCCTGACTTTC.

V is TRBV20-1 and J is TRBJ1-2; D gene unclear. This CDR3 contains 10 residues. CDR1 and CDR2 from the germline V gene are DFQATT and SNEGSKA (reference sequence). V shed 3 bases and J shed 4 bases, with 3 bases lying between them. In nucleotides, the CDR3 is TGCAGTGCTAGCTCCTATGGCTACACCTTC. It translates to CSASSYGYTF.

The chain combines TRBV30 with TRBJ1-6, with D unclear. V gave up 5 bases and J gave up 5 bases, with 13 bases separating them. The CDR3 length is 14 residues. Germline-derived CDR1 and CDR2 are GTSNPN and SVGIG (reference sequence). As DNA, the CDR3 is TGTGCCTGGGGCGTCGGCGGTGATAATTCACCCCTCCACTTT. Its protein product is CAWGVGGDNSPLHF.

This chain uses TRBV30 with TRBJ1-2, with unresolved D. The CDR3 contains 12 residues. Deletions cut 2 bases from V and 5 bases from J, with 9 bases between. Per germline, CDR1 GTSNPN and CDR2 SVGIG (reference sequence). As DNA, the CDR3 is TGTGCCTGGAGTCGGGGTTTGTATGGCTACACCTTC. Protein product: CAWSRGLYGYTF.